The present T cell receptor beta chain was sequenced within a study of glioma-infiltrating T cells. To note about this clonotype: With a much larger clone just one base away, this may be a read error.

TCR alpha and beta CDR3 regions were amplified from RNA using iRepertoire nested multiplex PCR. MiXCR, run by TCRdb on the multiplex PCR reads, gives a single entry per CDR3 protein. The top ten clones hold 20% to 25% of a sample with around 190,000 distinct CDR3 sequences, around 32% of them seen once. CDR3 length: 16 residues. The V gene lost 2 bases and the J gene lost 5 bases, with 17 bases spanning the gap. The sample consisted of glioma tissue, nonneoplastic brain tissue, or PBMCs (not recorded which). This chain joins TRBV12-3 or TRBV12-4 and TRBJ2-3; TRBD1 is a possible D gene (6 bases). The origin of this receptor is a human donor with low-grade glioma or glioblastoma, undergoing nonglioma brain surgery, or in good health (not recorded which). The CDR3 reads CASSLIQGRAKDTQYF. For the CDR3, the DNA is TGTGCCAGCAGTTTAATACAGGGAAGGGCCAAAGATACGCAGTATTTT.